Included here is one TCR beta chain sequence, with context. What it binds is not known. The germline gives CDR1 WSHSY, CDR2 SAAADI. V lost 5 bases and J lost 5, with 13 bases in between. The CDR3 is 14 residues long. The data stem from a study of shared clonotypes between healthy human individuals. Points from the study as a whole: Depth of sequencing was expected to influence donor clonotype sharing.

Every contributor of samples was a Caucasian grown-up residing in Nashville, Tennessee. With ten immunoSEQ deep assay plates, unsorted PBMC DNA underwent sequencing. TCRdb's copy holds only in-frame clones and misses some; the assay was immunoSEQ multiplex PCR. The table includes about half a million clones, 79% detected once. This sequence was found in a woman aged 40 to 55 in good health. Some clones in this sample may be carry-over from other donors' samples. This chain links TRBV10-2 with TRBJ1-5, with TRBD1 as a possible D gene (6 bases). The sample consisted of PBMCs. The CDR3 spells CASSSGGLDQPQHF. CDR3 coding DNA: TGCGCCAGCAGTAGCGGGGGGCTGGATCAGCCCCAGCATTTT.